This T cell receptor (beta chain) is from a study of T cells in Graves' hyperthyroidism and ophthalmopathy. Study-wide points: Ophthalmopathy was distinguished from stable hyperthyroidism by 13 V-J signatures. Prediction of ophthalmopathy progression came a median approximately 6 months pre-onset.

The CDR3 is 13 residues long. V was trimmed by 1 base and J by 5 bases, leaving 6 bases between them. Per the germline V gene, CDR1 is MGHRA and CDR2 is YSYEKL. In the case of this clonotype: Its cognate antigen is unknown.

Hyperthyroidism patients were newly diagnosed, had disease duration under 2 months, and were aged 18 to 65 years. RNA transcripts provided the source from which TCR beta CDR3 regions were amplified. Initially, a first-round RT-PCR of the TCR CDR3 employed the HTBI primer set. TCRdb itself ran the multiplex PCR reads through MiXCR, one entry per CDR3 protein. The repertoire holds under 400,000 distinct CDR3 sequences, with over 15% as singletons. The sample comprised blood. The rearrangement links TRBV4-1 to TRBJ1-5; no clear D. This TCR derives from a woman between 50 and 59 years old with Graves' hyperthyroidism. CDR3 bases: TGCGCCAGCAGCCAAGGCCTTTATCAGCCCCAGCATTTT. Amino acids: CASSQGLYQPQHF.